Listed below are T cell receptor beta chains from one sample, sequenced in a study of T cell repertoires in cytomegalovirus infection. These receptors are not linked to any known antigen. MiXCR, applied by TCRdb to the reads, yields one record per CDR3 protein. The sample lists fewer than 950,000 distinct CDR3 sequences; roughly 33% were seen once. The sample in question was cultured CD8+ T cells from PBMCs, obtained from culture after CMV antigen stimulation. These receptors were obtained from a human donor in good health (CMV status not recorded). Some clones in this sample may be carry-over from other donors' samples. Both conserved end residues are part of each CDR3. A D gene is named only where the DNA matches it firmly. Size tells how often a clone was seen (once, few, many) or the class of an expanded clone, and some rows leave it out.

j_call	v_call	clone_size	d_call	cdr3_nt	cdr3_aa
TRBJ2-5	TRBV9	-	TRBD2	TGTGCCAGCAGCGTCTCCAAGCTAGCGGGAGAAGAGACCCAGTACTTC	CASSVSKLAGEETQYF
TRBJ1-2	TRBV7-9	many	TRBD1	TGTGCCAGCAGCACCGGACAGGAAGGGTACGTCTATGGCTACACCTTC	CASSTGQEGYVYGYTF
TRBJ2-2	TRBV7-6	-	TRBD1	TGTGCCAGCAGCATACAGGGGGCGAACACCGGGGAGCTGTTTTTT	CASSIQGANTGELFF
TRBJ2-1	TRBV5-6	-	-	TGTGCCAGCAGCCCAAACAGTGCCCTGGAGCAGTTCTTC	CASSPNSALEQFF
TRBJ2-5	TRBV7-3	few	TRBD2	TGTGCCAGCAGCCCCACCGGTAGCGGGGGTGAGACCCAGTACTTC	CASSPTGSGGETQYF
TRBJ2-1	TRBV5-4	few	TRBD2	TGTGCCAGCAGCTTAGGACTAGCGGGGGGCCCCTACAATGAGCAGTTCTTC	CASSLGLAGGPYNEQFF
TRBJ2-7	TRBV6-2/TRBV6-3	-	TRBD2	TGTGCCAGCAGTTACCTAGCGGGGGTTGACGAGCAGTACTTC	CASSYLAGVDEQYF
TRBJ2-3	TRBV6-6	-	TRBD1	TGTGCCAGCAGTGCTACGGGACAGCTCCCCTTATTT	CASSATGQLPLF
TRBJ1-4	TRBV25-1	-	-	TGTGCCAGCAGTGAATGGCTTGGGACTACGGCTAATGAAAAACTGTTTTTT	CASSEWLGTTANEKLFF
TRBJ2-3	TRBV10-3	-	-	TGTGCCATCAGTGAAAGCTGGTCCCCTCTCACAGATACGCAGTATTTT	CAISESWSPLTDTQYF
TRBJ1-6	TRBV7-9	few	-	TGTGCCAGCAGCCCCTCGGGGGGAAGTTCACCCCTCCACTTT	CASSPSGGSSPLHF
TRBJ2-5	TRBV15	few	TRBD1	TGTGCCACCAGCAGACGGGACAGTATCCAAGAGACCCAGTACTTC	CATSRRDSIQETQYF